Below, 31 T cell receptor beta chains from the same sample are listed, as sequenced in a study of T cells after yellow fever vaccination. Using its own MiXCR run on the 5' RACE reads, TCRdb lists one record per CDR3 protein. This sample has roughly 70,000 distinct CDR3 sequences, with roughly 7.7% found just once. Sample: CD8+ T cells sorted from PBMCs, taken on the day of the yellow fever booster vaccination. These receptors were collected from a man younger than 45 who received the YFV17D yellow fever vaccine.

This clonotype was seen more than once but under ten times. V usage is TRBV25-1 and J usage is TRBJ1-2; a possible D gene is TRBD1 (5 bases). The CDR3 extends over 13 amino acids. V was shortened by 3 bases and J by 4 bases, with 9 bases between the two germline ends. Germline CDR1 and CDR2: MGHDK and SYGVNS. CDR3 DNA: TGTGCCAGCAGTGAGGGGGGAGGCTATGGCTACACCTTC. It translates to CASSEGGGYGYTF.

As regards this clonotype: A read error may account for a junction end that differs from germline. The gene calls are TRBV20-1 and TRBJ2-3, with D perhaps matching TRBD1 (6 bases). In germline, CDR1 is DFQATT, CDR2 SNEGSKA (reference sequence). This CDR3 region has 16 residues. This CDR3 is CCARERTATPRDTQYF. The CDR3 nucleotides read TGCTGTGCTAGAGAGAGGACAGCCACGCCACGGGATACGCAGTATTTT.

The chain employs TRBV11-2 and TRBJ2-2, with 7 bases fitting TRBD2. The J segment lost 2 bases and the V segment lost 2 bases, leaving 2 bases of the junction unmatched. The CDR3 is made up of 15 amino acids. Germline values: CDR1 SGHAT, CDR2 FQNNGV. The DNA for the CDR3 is TGTGCCAGCAGCTTAACGGGAGGCAACACCGGGGAGCTGTTTTTT. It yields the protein CASSLTGGNTGELFF.

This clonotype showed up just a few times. CDR3 loop: CASSPLDSFSYNEQFF. Written as DNA, the CDR3 is TGTGCCAGCTCACCACTAGATTCTTTCTCCTACAATGAGCAGTTCTTC. The chain employs TRBV18 and TRBJ2-1; D gene uncertain. The V end was cut by 1 base, the J end by 0 bases, with 10 bases between. Per germline, CDR1 KGHSH and CDR2 LQKENI. The CDR3 has 16 amino acids.

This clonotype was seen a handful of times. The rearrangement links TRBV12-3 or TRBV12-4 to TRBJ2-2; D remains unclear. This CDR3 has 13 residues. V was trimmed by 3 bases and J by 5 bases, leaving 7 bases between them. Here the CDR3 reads CASSFTRTGELFF. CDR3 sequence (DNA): TGTGCCAGCAGTTTCACCCGAACCGGGGAGCTGTTTTTT.

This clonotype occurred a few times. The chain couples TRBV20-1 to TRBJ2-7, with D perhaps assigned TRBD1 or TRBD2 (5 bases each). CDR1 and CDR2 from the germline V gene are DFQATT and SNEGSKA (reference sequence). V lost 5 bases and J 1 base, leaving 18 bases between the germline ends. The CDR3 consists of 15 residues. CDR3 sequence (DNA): TGCAGTGCTCCAGGCACCGGGACGATTTCCTACGAGCAGTACTTC. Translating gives CSAPGTGTISYEQYF.

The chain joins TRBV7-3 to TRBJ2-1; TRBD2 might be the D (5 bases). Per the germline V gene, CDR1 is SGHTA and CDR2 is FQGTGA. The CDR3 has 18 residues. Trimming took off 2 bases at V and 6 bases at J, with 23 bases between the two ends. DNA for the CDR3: TGTGCCAGCAGCTTACCCCGCCAACTAGAATCAGGACTCAATGAGCAGTTCTTC. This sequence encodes CASSLPRQLESGLNEQFF.

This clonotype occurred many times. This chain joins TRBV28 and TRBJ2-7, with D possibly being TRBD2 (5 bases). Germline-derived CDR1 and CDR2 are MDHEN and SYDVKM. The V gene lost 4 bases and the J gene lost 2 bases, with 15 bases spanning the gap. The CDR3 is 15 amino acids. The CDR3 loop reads CASSSDPGKAYEQYF. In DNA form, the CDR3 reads TGTGCCAGCAGTTCCGACCCGGGAAAAGCCTACGAGCAGTACTTC.

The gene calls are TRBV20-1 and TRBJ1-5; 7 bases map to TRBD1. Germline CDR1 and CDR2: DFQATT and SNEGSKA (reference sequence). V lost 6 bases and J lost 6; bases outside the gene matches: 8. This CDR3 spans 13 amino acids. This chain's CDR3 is CSAETGSVQPQHF. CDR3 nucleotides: TGCAGTGCGGAGACAGGGAGCGTTCAGCCCCAGCATTTT.

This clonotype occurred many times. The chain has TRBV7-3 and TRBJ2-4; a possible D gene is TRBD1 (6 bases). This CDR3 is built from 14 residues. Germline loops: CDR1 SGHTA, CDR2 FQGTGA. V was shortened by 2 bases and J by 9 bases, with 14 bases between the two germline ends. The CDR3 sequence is CASSLGGHKVIQYF. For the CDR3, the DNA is TGTGCCAGCAGCTTAGGGGGACATAAGGTCATTCAGTACTTC. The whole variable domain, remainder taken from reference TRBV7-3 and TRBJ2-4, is GAGVSQTPSNKVTEKGKYVELRCDPISGHTALYWYRQSLGQGPEFLIYFQGTGAADDSGLPNDRFFAVRPEGSVSTLKIQRTERGDSAVYLCASSLGGHKVIQYFGAGTRLSVL.

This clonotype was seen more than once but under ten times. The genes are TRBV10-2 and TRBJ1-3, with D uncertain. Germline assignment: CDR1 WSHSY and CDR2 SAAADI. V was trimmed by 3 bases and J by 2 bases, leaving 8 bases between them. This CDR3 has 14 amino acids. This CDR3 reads CASSDSLAGNTIYF. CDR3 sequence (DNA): TGCGCCAGCAGTGACTCCTTGGCTGGAAACACCATATATTTT.

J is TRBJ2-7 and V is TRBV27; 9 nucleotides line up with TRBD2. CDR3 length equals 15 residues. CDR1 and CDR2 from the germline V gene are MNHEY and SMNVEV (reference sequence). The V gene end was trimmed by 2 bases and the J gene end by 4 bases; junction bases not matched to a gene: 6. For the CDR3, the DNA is TGTGCCAGCAGTTTAACTAGCGGGTTTTTGTACGAGCAGTACTTC. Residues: CASSLTSGFLYEQYF.

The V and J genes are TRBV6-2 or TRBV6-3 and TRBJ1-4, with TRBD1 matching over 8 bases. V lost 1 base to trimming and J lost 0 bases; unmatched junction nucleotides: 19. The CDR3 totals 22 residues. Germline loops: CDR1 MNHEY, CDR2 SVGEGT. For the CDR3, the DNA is TGTGCCAGCAGTTACTTGGGCCAGGGGGGGGCAGGGGGCAGGACAACTAATGAAAAACTGTTTTTT. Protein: CASSYLGQGGAGGRTTNEKLFF.

Here the CDR3 DNA reads TGTGCCGCCTCATCTCCGGGGACGAGCTCCTACGAGCAGTACTTC. It specifies CAASSPGTSSYEQYF. The J gene is TRBJ2-7, the V gene TRBV10-3; D tentatively reads TRBD1 or TRBD2 (5 bases each). This CDR3 is built from 15 residues. Germline V gives CDR1 ENHRY, CDR2 SYGVKD. V lost 11 bases, J lost 0 bases, and 20 bases lay in between.

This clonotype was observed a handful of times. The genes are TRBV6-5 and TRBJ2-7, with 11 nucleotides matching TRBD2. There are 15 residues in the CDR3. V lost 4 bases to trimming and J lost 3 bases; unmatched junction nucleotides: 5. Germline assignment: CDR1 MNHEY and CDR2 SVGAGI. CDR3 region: CASSSGTSGSYEQYF. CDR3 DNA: TGTGCCAGCAGTTCCGGGACTAGCGGAAGCTACGAGCAGTACTTC.

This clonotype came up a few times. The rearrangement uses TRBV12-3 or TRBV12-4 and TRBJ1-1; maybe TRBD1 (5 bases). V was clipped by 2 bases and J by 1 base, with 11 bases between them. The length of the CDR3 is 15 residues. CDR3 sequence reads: CASSLRRGTNTEAFF. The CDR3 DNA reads TGTGCCAGCAGTTTAAGGAGGGGAACGAACACTGAAGCTTTCTTT.

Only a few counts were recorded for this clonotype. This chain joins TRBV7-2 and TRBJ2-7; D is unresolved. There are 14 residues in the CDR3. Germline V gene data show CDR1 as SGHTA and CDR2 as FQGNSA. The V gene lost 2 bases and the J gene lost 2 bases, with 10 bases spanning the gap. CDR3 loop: CASSLMAAPYEQYF. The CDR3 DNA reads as TGTGCCAGCAGCTTAATGGCCGCCCCCTACGAGCAGTACTTC.

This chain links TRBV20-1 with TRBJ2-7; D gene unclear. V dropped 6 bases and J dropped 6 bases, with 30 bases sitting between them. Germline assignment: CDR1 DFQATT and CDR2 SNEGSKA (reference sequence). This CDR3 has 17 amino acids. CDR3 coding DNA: TGCAGTGCCCAGACATATGCCGAGGAAATCCCAACCTCCGAGCAGTACTTC. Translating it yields CSAQTYAEEIPTSEQYF.

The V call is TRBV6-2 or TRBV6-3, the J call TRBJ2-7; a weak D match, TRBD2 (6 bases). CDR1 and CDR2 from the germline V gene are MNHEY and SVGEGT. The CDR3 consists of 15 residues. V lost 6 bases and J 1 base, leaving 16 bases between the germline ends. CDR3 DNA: TGTGCCAGCAGGCGCCCCGGGACTTATTCCTACGAGCAGTACTTC. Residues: CASRRPGTYSYEQYF.

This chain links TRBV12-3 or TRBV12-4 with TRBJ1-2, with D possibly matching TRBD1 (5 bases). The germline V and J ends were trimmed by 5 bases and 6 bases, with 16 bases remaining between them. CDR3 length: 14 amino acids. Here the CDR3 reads CASSTGTPRDGYTF. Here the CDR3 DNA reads TGTGCCAGCAGTACCGGGACGCCCCGGGATGGCTACACCTTC.

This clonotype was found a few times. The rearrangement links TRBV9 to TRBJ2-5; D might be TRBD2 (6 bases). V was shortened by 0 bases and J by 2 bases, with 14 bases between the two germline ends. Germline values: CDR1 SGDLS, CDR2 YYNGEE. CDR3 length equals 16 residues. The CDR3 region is CASSVEEGTGQETQYF. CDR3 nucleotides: TGTGCCAGCAGCGTAGAGGAGGGGACCGGACAAGAGACCCAGTACTTC. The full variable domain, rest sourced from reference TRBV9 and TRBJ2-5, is DSGVTQTPKHLITATGQRVTLRCSPRSGDLSVYWYQQSLDQGLQFLIQYYNGEERAKGNILERFSAQQFPDLHSELNLSSLELGDSALYFCASSVEEGTGQETQYFGPGTRLLVL.

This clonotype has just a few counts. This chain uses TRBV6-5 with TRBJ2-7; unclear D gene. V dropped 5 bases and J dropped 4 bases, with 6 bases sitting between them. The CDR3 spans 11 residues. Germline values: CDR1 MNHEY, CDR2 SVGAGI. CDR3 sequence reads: CASSKGYEQYF. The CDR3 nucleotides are TGTGCCAGCAGTAAAGGGTACGAGCAGTACTTC.

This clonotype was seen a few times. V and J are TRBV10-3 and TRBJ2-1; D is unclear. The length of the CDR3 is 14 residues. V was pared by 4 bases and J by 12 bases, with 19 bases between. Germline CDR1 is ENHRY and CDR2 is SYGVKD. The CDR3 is CAISGFPIGQAQFF. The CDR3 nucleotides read TGTGCCATCAGTGGATTCCCCATCGGCCAAGCGCAGTTCTTC.

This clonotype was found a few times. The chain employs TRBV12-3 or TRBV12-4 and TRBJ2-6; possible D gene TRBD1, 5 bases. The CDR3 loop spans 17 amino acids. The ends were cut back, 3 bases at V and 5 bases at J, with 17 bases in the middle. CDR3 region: CASSLGTGSLRANVLTF. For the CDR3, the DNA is TGTGCCAGCAGTTTGGGAACAGGCTCCCTGAGGGCCAACGTCCTGACTTTC.

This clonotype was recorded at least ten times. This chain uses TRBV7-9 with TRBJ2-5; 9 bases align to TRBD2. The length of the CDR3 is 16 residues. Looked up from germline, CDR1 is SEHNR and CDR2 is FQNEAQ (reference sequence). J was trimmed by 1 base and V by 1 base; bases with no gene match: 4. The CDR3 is CASSLDLAGLQETQYF. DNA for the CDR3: TGTGCCAGCAGCTTAGATCTAGCGGGGCTCCAAGAGACCCAGTACTTC.

The CDR3 here is CASSSTSRNEQFF. The CDR3 coding sequence is TGTGCCAGCAGCTCGACTAGCAGGAATGAGCAGTTCTTC. The chain has TRBV7-9 and TRBJ2-1, with 7 nucleotides matching TRBD2. Germline V CDR1 and CDR2: SEHNR, FQNEAQ (reference sequence). This CDR3 spans 13 amino acids. V lost 4 bases, J lost 7 bases, and 4 bases stayed unmatched.

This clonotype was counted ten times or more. For the CDR3, the DNA is TGTGCCAGCAGCTCCGATACCGGCGAAGGGACAGATACGCAGTATTTT. Amino acid sequence: CASSSDTGEGTDTQYF. The rearrangement uses TRBV7-3 and TRBJ2-3; D is unclear. Germline CDR1 SGHTA, CDR2 FQGTGA. Trimming pared 4 bases from V and 3 bases from J, leaving 17 bases between. This CDR3 has 16 residues.

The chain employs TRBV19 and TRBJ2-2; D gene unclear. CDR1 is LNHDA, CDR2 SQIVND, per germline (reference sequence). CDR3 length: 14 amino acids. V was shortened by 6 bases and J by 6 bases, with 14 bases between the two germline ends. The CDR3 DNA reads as TGTGCCAGTAGGGTACAGTGGGGTCCCGGGGAGCTGTTTTTT. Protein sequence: CASRVQWGPGELFF.

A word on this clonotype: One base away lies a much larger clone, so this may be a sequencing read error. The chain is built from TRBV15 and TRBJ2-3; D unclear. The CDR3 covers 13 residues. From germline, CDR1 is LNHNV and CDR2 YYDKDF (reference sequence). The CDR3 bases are TGTGCCACCAGAAGAGCCGACATGGATACGCAGTATTTT. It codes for CATRRADMDTQYF.

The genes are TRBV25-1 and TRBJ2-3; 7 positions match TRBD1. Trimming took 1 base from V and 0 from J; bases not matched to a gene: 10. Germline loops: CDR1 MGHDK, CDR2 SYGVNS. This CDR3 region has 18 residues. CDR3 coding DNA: TGTGCCAGCAGTGAATTCAATCCGGGACAGTCTAGCACAGATACGCAGTATTTT. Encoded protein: CASSEFNPGQSSTDTQYF.

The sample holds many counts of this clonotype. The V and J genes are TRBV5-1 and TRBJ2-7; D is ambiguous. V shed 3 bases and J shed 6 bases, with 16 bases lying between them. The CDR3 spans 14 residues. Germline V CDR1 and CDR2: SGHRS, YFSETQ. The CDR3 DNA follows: TGCGCCAGCAGCTCGGCCGGGTCCCGTGGCGAGCAGTACTTC. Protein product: CASSSAGSRGEQYF. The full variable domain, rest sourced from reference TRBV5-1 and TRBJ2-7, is KAGVTQTPRYLIKTRGQQVTLSCSPISGHRSVSWYQQTPGQGLQFLFEYFSETQRNKGNFPGRFSGRQFSNSRSEMNVSTLELGDSALYLCASSSAGSRGEQYFGPGTRLTVT.